These T cell receptor beta chains were read from a single sample in a study of OX40 agonist ivuxolimab in advanced cancers. Measured with immunoSEQ multiplex PCR; TCRdb has only the in-frame clones, and not every one. Of fewer than 85,000 clones listed, roughly nine tenths are singletons. The material sequenced was CD4+ or CD8+ T cells sorted from blood, taken in a trial of the OX40 agonist ivuxolimab. These receptors all stem from an adult with an advanced solid tumor such as melanoma, head and neck, liver or kidney cancer. Both conserved end residues are part of each CDR3. The D gene is left open where the match is weak. Where a row states a size, it is once, few, many or the class of an expanded clone; other rows omit it.

clone size,J gene,V gene,D gene,CDR3 protein,CDR3 DNA
NA,TRBJ2-3,TRBV7-3,TRBD2,CASSPHLGGGRNTQYF,TGTGCCAGCAGCCCTCACCTTGGGGGGGGGAGAAATACGCAGTATTTT
NA,TRBJ1-6,TRBV11-3,NA,CASSFIGGVSSPLHF,TGTGCCAGCAGCTTTATTGGCGGCGTCAGTTCACCCCTCCACTTT
NA,TRBJ2-7,TRBV11-2,NA,CASSPLALSSYEQYF,TGTGCCAGCAGTCCCCTAGCGTTGAGCTCCTACGAGCAGTACTTC
NA,TRBJ2-2,TRBV6-6,NA,CASRETGTGELFF,TGTGCCAGCAGGGAGACAGGAACCGGGGAGCTGTTTTTT
NA,TRBJ2-2,TRBV7-6,TRBD2,CAIGLAEVSNTGELFF,TGTGCCATCGGACTAGCGGAGGTCTCGAACACCGGGGAGCTGTTTTTT
NA,TRBJ1-4,TRBV30,NA,CAWSVTADEKLFF,TGTGCCTGGAGTGTGACAGCAGATGAAAAACTGTTTTTT
NA,TRBJ2-6,TRBV4-1,TRBD1,CASTRGTAFSGANVLTF,TGCGCCAGCACACGAGGGACAGCGTTCTCTGGGGCCAACGTCCTGACTTTC
NA,TRBJ2-3,TRBV30,TRBD2,CAFGLAGGADTQYF,TGTGCCTTCGGACTAGCGGGGGGCGCAGATACGCAGTATTTT
NA,TRBJ2-1,TRBV11-2,NA,CASSLERGSFEQFF,TGTGCCAGCAGCTTAGAACGAGGATCTTTCGAGCAGTTCTTC
NA,TRBJ1-2,TRBV6-5,NA,CASSYPLVGEYGYTF,TGTGCCAGCAGTTACCCGCTAGTTGGCGAATATGGCTACACCTTC
NA,TRBJ2-1,TRBV18,NA,CASSLTGLELNEQFF,TGTGCCAGCTCACTAACGGGACTGGAGTTGAATGAGCAGTTCTTC
NA,TRBJ2-5,TRBV6-1,NA,CASSERSQYF,TGTGCCAGCAGTGAGCGATCTCAGTACTTC
once,TRBJ1-4,TRBV6-8,NA,CASSYWAGYPNEKLFF,TGTGCCAGCAGTTATTGGGCTGGGTACCCGAATGAAAAACTGTTTTTT
NA,TRBJ2-1,TRBV19,NA,CASSTGADEQFF,TGTGCCAGTAGTACCGGGGCGGATGAGCAGTTCTTC
NA,TRBJ2-2,TRBV19,TRBD2,CASRLAGGPDTGELFF,TGTGCCAGTCGACTAGCGGGAGGGCCGGACACCGGGGAGCTGTTTTTT
NA,TRBJ2-7,TRBV6-1,TRBD2,CASLIGGRDEQYF,TGTGCCAGCTTAATAGGCGGGAGAGACGAGCAGTACTTC
NA,TRBJ2-5,TRBV11-3,NA,CASSLGGTETQYF,TGTGCCAGCAGCTTAGGAGGGACCGAGACCCAGTACTTC
few,TRBJ2-7,TRBV28,TRBD1,CASDSGTGTYEQYF,TGTGCCAGCGACTCCGGGACAGGCACCTACGAGCAGTACTTC
NA,TRBJ2-2,TRBV19,TRBD1,CASSQGQTDTGELFF,TGTGCCAGTAGCCAGGGACAGACAGACACCGGGGAGCTGTTTTTT
NA,TRBJ2-1,TRBV9,TRBD2,CASSARTSGSVDEQFF,TGTGCCAGCAGCGCCCGGACTAGCGGGAGTGTCGATGAGCAGTTCTTC
once,TRBJ2-5,TRBV4-2,TRBD2,CASSPNAVAGVGETQYF,TGTGCCAGCAGCCCCAATGCGGTAGCGGGAGTCGGAGAGACCCAGTACTTC
NA,TRBJ2-7,TRBV7-6,NA,CASSLGFGRPYEQYF,TGTGCCAGCAGCTTAGGATTCGGACGGCCCTACGAGCAGTACTTC
NA,TRBJ2-7,TRBV6-1,TRBD1,CASKGQGTYEQYF,TGTGCCAGCAAAGGACAGGGCACCTACGAGCAGTACTTC
few,TRBJ2-5,TRBV7-2,TRBD1,CASSLGTGYETQYF,TGTGCCAGCAGCTTAGGGACAGGGTACGAGACCCAGTACTTC
NA,TRBJ2-5,TRBV7-9,TRBD2,CASSLSGYPTYF,TGTGCCAGCAGTCTTAGCGGGTATCCGACGTACTTC
NA,TRBJ2-1,TRBV7-3,NA,CASSLGWGPSYNEQFF,TGTGCCAGCAGCTTAGGGTGGGGGCCCTCCTACAATGAGCAGTTCTTC
NA,TRBJ2-6,TRBV19,NA,CASSRDGSSGANVLTF,TGTGCCAGTAGCCGGGACGGTTCCTCTGGGGCCAACGTCCTGACTTTC
NA,TRBJ1-5,TRBV4-1,NA,CASSQDVGSNQPQHF,TGCGCCAGCAGCCAAGACGTGGGTAGCAATCAGCCCCAGCATTTT
NA,TRBJ2-1,TRBV6-4,TRBD2,CASSLTSGSIYEQFF,TGTGCCAGCAGTCTGACTAGCGGGAGTATTTATGAGCAGTTCTTC
NA,TRBJ2-6,TRBV7-3,NA,CASSRLRESGANVLTF,TGTGCCAGCAGCCGTCTCCGGGAGTCTGGGGCCAACGTCCTGACTTTC
NA,TRBJ1-4,TRBV5-4,NA,CASRAREAGEKLFF,TGTGCCAGCAGGGCACGTGAAGCGGGTGAAAAACTGTTTTTT
NA,TRBJ2-2,TRBV7-9,NA,CASTSRNTGELFF,TGTGCCAGCACTTCGCGGAACACCGGGGAGCTGTTTTTT
once,TRBJ1-3,TRBV28,NA,CASSFSGKGSGNTIYF,TGTGCCAGCAGTTTTTCAGGGAAGGGCTCTGGAAACACCATATATTTT
NA,TRBJ1-5,TRBV7-2,NA,CASSLMGNQPQHF,TGTGCCAGCAGTTTAATGGGGAATCAGCCCCAGCATTTT
NA,TRBJ2-1,TRBV5-1,TRBD2,CARLPGLTTYNEQFF,TGCGCCAGGCTTCCGGGACTAACCACCTATAATGAGCAGTTCTTC
NA,TRBJ1-1,TRBV11-3,TRBD1,CASRRDSLNTEAFF,TGTGCCAGCAGAAGGGACAGTCTGAACACTGAAGCTTTCTTT
NA,TRBJ2-5,TRBV28,TRBD1,CASSQVRGLGETQYF,TGTGCCAGCAGTCAAGTCAGGGGGCTGGGAGAGACCCAGTACTTC
NA,TRBJ2-3,TRBV7-3,NA,CASSPMAGTDTQYF,TGTGCCAGCAGCCCAATGGCGGGAACAGATACGCAGTATTTT
NA,TRBJ2-5,TRBV15,NA,CATSRDPPHDRYKETQYF,TGTGCCACCAGCAGAGATCCGCCGCATGACAGATACAAAGAGACCCAGTACTTC
NA,TRBJ2-7,TRBV11-3,TRBD1,CAIISGTGGTGGVYEQYF,TGTGCCATCATCTCTGGGACAGGGGGTACGGGAGGGGTCTACGAGCAGTACTTC
many,TRBJ1-2,TRBV5-5,TRBD1,CASSSGQGASGYGYTF,TGTGCCAGCAGCTCGGGACAGGGGGCTAGCGGATATGGCTACACCTTC
NA,TRBJ2-7,TRBV7-2,NA,CASSLDGQFYEQYF,TGTGCCAGCAGCTTAGACGGACAGTTCTACGAGCAGTACTTC